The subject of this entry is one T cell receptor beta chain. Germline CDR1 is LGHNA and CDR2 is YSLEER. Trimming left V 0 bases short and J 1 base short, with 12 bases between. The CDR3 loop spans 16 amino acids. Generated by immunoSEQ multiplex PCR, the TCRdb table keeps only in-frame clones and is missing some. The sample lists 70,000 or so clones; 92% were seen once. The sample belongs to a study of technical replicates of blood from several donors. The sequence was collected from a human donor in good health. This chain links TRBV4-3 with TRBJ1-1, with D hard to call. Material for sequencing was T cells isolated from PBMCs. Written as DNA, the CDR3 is TGCGCCAGCAGCCAAGAGGGCGAGGGTACGAACACTGAAGCTTTCTTT. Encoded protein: CASSQEGEGTNTEAFF.